The present T cell receptor (beta chain) was sequenced within a study of T cells in Graves' hyperthyroidism and ophthalmopathy. The overall study: Peripheral blood sampling occurred at initial diagnosis, before any treatment.

Patients were excluded because of uncontrolled infection, other autoimmune disease, pregnancy or lactation. This CDR3 spans 15 amino acids. V lost 0 bases to trimming and J lost 9 bases, with 15 bases between them. In germline, CDR1 is MNHEY, CDR2 SVGAGI. Study results and limitations: Ophthalmopathy onset followed model prediction by a median about six months. Most thyroid-expanded clonotypes above 0.001 were also found in blood.

TCR beta CDR3 sequences were amplified from RNA transcripts. Primed by the HTBI set, a first-round RT-PCR was run on the TCR CDR3. Each CDR3 protein is one row after TCRdb ran MiXCR on the multiplex PCR reads. The table includes hundreds of thousands of distinct CDR3 sequences, around 15% detected once. This clonotype has only a few counts. Its antigen remains unknown. The sample comprised blood. The chain couples TRBV6-5 to TRBJ2-1; D possibly corresponds to TRBD2 (5 bases). The source of this sequence is a woman in her forties with Graves' ophthalmopathy. The CDR3 DNA is TGTGCCAGCAGTTACTCGCGGGCCCCCTCGAGTGAGCAGTTCTTC. This translates into CASSYSRAPSSEQFF.